One T cell receptor (beta chain) is described in this entry. The data are from a study of shared clonotypes between healthy human individuals. At a deep level, the assay was run. In the source study's methods: ImmunoSEQ output lacked quality scores and full-length reads, limiting matched filtering. The data were produced by immunoSEQ multiplex PCR, yet TCRdb's version contains in-frame clones alone and is incomplete. Clonal size and the V and J genes are those of that table, whereas D and trimming came from the DNA. This repertoire shows about 2.4 million clones, roughly 93% found once; its top ten account for 0.36%. This TCR came from a man between 18 and 35 years old in good health. Some clones in this sample may be carry-over from other donors' samples. The specimen sequenced was naive CD4+ T cells from PBMCs. The subset here: CD45RA+ positively selected.

The CDR3 sequence: CASSAGTVTEAFF. In DNA form, the CDR3 reads TGTGCCAGCAGCGCAGGGACCGTGACTGAAGCTTTCTTT. This chain links TRBV7-3 with TRBJ1-1; the D gene is possibly TRBD1 (5 bases). Germline V gene sequence: CDR1 SGHTA, CDR2 FQGTGA. Deletions cut 5 bases from V and 5 bases from J, with 12 bases between. This CDR3 has 13 residues.